This section outlines one T cell receptor beta chain sequence together with its context. Treatment described: oral pan-JAK inhibitor, 5-10 mg twice daily. In alopecia areata patients, both lesional scalp punch biopsies and peripheral blood were collected. PBMCs yielded sorted CD4+ and CD8+ T cells. The source of the sample is a study of CD8+ T cells in alopecia areata. Whole-study context: Treatment of the treated patients consisted of oral tofacitinib, 5 to 10 mg twice daily.

Sequencing used cDNA as its template, made by extracting RNA and reverse transcribing it. Some clones are missing from TCRdb's copy, which holds only in-frame ones; the method was immunoSEQ multiplex PCR. The sample shows about 270,000 clones, 60% of them seen only once. V gave up 5 bases and J gave up 5 bases; unmatched junction bases: 13. The CDR3 length is 16 residues. The V gene's germline CDR1 is KGHSH and CDR2 LQKENI. This chain joins TRBV18 and TRBJ2-7; TRBD1 matches 9 bases. The sequences come from CD4+ T cells sorted from blood, collected around week 53, from a patient treated with tofacitinib. This TCR derives from a human donor with alopecia areata. In nucleotides, the CDR3 is TGTGCCAGCTCAGAAACTCCCGGGACAGGGTTCCACGAGCAGTACTTC. Residues: CASSETPGTGFHEQYF.